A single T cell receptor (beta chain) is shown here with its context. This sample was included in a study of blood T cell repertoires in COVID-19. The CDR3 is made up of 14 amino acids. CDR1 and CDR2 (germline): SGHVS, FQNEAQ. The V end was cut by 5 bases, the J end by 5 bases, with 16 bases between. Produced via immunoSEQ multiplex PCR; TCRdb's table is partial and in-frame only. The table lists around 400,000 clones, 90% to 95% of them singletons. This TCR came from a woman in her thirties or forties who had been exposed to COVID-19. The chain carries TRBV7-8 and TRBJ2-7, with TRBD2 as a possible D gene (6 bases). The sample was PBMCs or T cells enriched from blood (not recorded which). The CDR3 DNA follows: TGTGCCAGCAGCCTCTTCGGCAGGGAGGACGAGCAGTACTTC. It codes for CASSLFGREDEQYF.